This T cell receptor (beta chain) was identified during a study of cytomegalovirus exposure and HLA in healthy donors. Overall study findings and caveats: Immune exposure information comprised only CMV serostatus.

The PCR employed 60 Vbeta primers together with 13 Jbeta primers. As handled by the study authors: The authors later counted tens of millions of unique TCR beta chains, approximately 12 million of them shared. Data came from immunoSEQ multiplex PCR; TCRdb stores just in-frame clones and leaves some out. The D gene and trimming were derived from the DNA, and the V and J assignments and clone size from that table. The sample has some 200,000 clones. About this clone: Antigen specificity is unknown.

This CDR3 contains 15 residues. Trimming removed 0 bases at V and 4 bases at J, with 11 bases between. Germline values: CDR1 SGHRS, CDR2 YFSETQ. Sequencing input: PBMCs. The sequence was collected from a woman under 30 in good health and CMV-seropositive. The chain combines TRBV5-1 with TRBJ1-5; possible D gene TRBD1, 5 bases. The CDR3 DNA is TGCGCCAGCAGCTTGGATGGGGCGGGGAATCAGCCCCAGCATTTT. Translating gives CASSLDGAGNQPQHF.